This is a list of T cell receptor beta chains from one sample in a study of cytomegalovirus exposure and HLA in healthy donors. TCRdb keeps only in-frame clones here, not all; method: immunoSEQ multiplex PCR. Of a few hundred thousand clones in the sample, about 82% are singletons; the top ten hold about 3.1%. Input material: PBMCs. These receptors were taken from a man in his thirties or forties in good health and CMV-seronegative. CDR3s include the opening cysteine and the closing phenylalanine or tryptophan. D genes are given only for firm matches. Only part of the rows carry a size: once, few, many, or a class if the clone is expanded.

D,size,V,J,CDR3,DNA
NA,few,TRBV5-6,TRBJ2-4,CASSLTAKNIQYF,TGTGCCAGCAGCTTGACTGCCAAAAACATTCAGTACTTC
NA,NA,TRBV6-6,TRBJ2-7,CASSYRDLSYEQYF,TGTGCCAGCAGTTACCGGGATTTATCCTACGAGCAGTACTTC
TRBD2,NA,TRBV11-2,TRBJ2-7,CASSSRTGGEYEQYF,TGTGCCAGCAGCTCCCGTACGGGGGGGGAGTACGAGCAGTACTTC
TRBD2,NA,TRBV10-3,TRBJ2-3,CAISESVASGGGGTQYF,TGTGCCATCAGTGAGTCGGTGGCTAGCGGGGGGGGAGGTACGCAGTATTTT
NA,NA,TRBV19,TRBJ1-2,CASSLQGPGNTF,TGTGCCAGTAGTTTACAGGGCCCGGGTAACACCTTC
TRBD2,few,TRBV7-8,TRBJ2-1,CASSSPQRGRGNEQFF,TGTGCCAGCAGCTCGCCTCAGCGGGGACGTGGCAATGAGCAGTTCTTC
NA,few,TRBV28,TRBJ1-5,CASNGLGVSNQPQHF,TGTGCCAGCAATGGTTTGGGAGTTAGCAATCAGCCCCAGCATTTT
NA,NA,TRBV5-6,TRBJ1-2,CASSLEGTFYGYTF,TGTGCCAGCAGCTTGGAGGGGACTTTCTATGGCTACACCTTC
TRBD1,NA,TRBV10-3,TRBJ1-6,CASRPGQPNSPLHF,TGTGCCAGCCGACCGGGACAGCCTAATTCACCCCTCCACTTT
NA,NA,TRBV5-1,TRBJ1-4,CASKMALGEEKLFF,TGCGCCAGCAAGATGGCTCTAGGGGAAGAAAAACTGTTTTTT
NA,few,TRBV7-9,TRBJ1-1,CASNNGMRDTEAFF,TGTGCCAGCAACAATGGCATGAGGGACACTGAAGCTTTCTTT
NA,NA,TRBV9,TRBJ2-2,CASSVGTTYTGELFF,TGTGCCAGCAGCGTAGGAACTACCTACACCGGGGAGCTGTTTTTT
TRBD1,NA,TRBV5-1,TRBJ2-7,CASSAGQVPSYEQYF,TGCGCCAGCAGCGCCGGACAGGTCCCCTCCTACGAGCAGTACTTC
NA,NA,TRBV5-5,TRBJ1-2,CASSLEGESHGYTF,TGTGCCAGCAGCTTGGAAGGGGAAAGCCATGGCTACACCTTC
NA,once,TRBV6-5,TRBJ1-2,CASSSRPLLYGYTF,TGTGCCAGCAGTTCCAGGCCCTTACTCTATGGCTACACCTTC
TRBD1,NA,TRBV19,TRBJ1-4,CASSTLQGPNEKLFF,TGTGCCAGTAGTACATTACAGGGGCCTAATGAAAAACTGTTTTTT
TRBD1,NA,TRBV27,TRBJ2-7,CASSLQGAAAYEQYF,TGTGCCAGCAGTCTACAGGGGGCCGCTGCCTACGAGCAGTACTTC
TRBD2,NA,TRBV4-3,TRBJ2-4,CASSQGLAGNIQYF,TGCGCCAGCAGCCAAGGACTAGCGGGGAACATTCAGTACTTC
NA,NA,TRBV2,TRBJ1-1,CASSEKAPTGLYMNTEAFF,TGTGCCAGCAGTGAGAAGGCGCCCACAGGGCTATATATGAACACTGAAGCTTTCTTT
TRBD2,NA,TRBV6-6,TRBJ2-7,CASSSMGLAGNYEQYF,TGTGCCAGCAGTTCCATGGGACTAGCGGGGAACTACGAGCAGTACTTC